These 10 T cell receptor beta chains share one sample of origin, sequenced in a study of Graves' ophthalmopathy and Graves' hyperthyroidism. RNA transcripts provided the template for amplifying TCR beta CDR3 regions. The authors performed first-round RT-PCR with HTBI primers and then a second-round multiplex PCR. TCRdb fed the multiplex PCR reads into MiXCR, producing one record per CDR3 protein. The sample carries a few hundred thousand distinct CDR3 sequences, 35% to 40% recorded once. Sequenced material: peripheral blood or thyroid tissue (not recorded which). All receptors come from an adult man with Graves' hyperthyroidism.

This clonotype occurred many times. The chain has TRBV4-1 and TRBJ2-5; D not certain. V lost 0 bases to trimming and J lost 6 bases, with 14 bases between them. The germline gives CDR1 MGHRA, CDR2 YSYEKL. This CDR3 has 15 residues. The chain's CDR3 is CASSQDLGRSKTQYF. The CDR3, as DNA: TGCGCCAGCAGCCAAGATCTTGGACGTTCGAAGACCCAGTACTTC.

Details on this clonotype: A much more abundant neighbour one base away suggests this may be a read error. This chain joins TRBV7-3 and TRBJ1-5; D uncertain. This CDR3 contains 15 residues. Trimming stripped 3 bases from V and 4 bases from J, with 13 bases between. CDR1 is SGHTA, CDR2 FQGTGA, per germline. Here the CDR3 reads CASSFSGNPNQPQHF. DNA for the CDR3: TGTGCCAGCAGCTTCTCCGGGAACCCAAATCAGCCCCAGCATTTT.

The gene calls are TRBV30 and TRBJ2-7; D remains unclear. Germline values: CDR1 GTSNPN, CDR2 SVGIG (reference sequence). V shed 0 bases and J shed 3 bases, with 6 bases lying between them. The CDR3 has 12 residues. The CDR3 nucleotides are TGTGCCTGGAGTGTACATATCTACGAGCAGTACTTC. This codes for CAWSVHIYEQYF.

This clonotype was observed many times. The chain combines TRBV9 with TRBJ2-5, with 8 nucleotides matching TRBD1. The CDR3 is made up of 13 amino acids. Germline CDR1 and CDR2: SGDLS and YYNGEE. After removal of 0 bases from V and 5 bases from J, the junction contained 0 bases not matched to a gene. DNA for the CDR3: TGTGCCAGCAGCGTAGACAGGGGGGAGACCCAGTACTTC. It encodes CASSVDRGETQYF. The full variable domain, in which reference TRBV9 and TRBJ2-5 provide the parts outside the CDR3, is DSGVTQTPKHLITATGQRVTLRCSPRSGDLSVYWYQQSLDQGLQFLIQYYNGEERAKGNILERFSAQQFPDLHSELNLSSLELGDSALYFCASSVDRGETQYFGPGTRLLVL.

This clonotype was seen ten or more times. The rearrangement links TRBV12-3 or TRBV12-4 to TRBJ1-5, with D uncertain. The CDR3 is made up of 13 amino acids. V was trimmed by 3 bases and J by 6 bases, leaving 9 bases between them. The CDR3 spells CASSLEMTQPQHF. In DNA form, the CDR3 reads TGTGCCAGCAGTTTGGAGATGACTCAGCCCCAGCATTTT.

This clonotype was detected many times. V gene TRBV7-2 combines with J gene TRBJ2-7; D gene unclear. Per germline, CDR1 SGHTA and CDR2 FQGNSA. Trimming pared 2 bases from V and 0 bases from J, leaving 8 bases between. The length of the CDR3 is 14 residues. CDR3 region: CASSLSPSSYEQYF. Here the CDR3 DNA reads TGTGCCAGCAGCTTAAGTCCGAGCTCCTACGAGCAGTACTTC.

This clonotype was detected many times. The J gene is TRBJ2-5, the V gene TRBV10-2, with D possibly matching TRBD2 (5 bases). Germline V lookup: CDR1 WSHSY, CDR2 SAAADI. V dropped 3 bases and J dropped 4 bases, with 15 bases sitting between them. The CDR3 totals 15 residues. CDR3 in amino acids: CASSDVEGFTETQYF. CDR3 coding DNA: TGCGCCAGCAGTGACGTCGAGGGTTTCACAGAGACCCAGTACTTC.

The chain links TRBV7-2 to TRBJ1-2; D perhaps matches TRBD1 (6 bases). The CDR3 runs to 14 residues. Germline V gene sequence: CDR1 SGHTA, CDR2 FQGNSA. Trimming cost V 5 bases and J 4 bases, with 14 bases left between them. The CDR3 bases are TGTGCCAGCAGCCTTTCCCTGGACAGCTATGGCTACACCTTC. Its translation is CASSLSLDSYGYTF.

As regards this clonotype: A much larger clone sits a single nucleotide away, making a read error possible. The chain employs TRBV7-9 and TRBJ2-7; 9 positions agree with TRBD1. CDR3 length equals 14 residues. V was pared by 6 bases and J by 6 bases, with 9 bases of the junction left unmatched. CDR1 is SEHNR and CDR2 is FQNEAQ in the germline V gene (reference sequence). Here the CDR3 DNA reads TGTGCCAGCAGTTTAACAGGGGGCAATTGCGAGCAGTACTTC. It codes for CASSLTGGNCEQYF.

A word on this clonotype: It is unclear where the CDR3 begins or ends on the DNA, so no DNA is shown, and the CDR3 is as TCRdb lists it. The chain uses TRBV10-3 and TRBJ2-2. Counting both end residues, the CDR3 totals 13 amino acids. Germline V gene lookup returns CDR1 ENHRY and CDR2 SYGVKD. CDR3 in amino acids: CAISDGGQGSCFF.